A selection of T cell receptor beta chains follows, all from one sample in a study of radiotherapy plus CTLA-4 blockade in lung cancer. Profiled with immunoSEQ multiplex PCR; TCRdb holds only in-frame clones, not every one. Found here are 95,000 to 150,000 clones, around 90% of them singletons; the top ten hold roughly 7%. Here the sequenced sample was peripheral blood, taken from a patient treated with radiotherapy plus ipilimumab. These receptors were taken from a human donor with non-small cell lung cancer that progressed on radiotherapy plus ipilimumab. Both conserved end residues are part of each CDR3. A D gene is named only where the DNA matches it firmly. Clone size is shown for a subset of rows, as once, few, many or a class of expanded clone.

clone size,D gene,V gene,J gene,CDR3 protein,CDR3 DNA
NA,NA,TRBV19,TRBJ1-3,CASSMVPGQRGDTIYF,TGTGCCAGTAGTATGGTTCCGGGACAAAGGGGGGACACCATATATTTT
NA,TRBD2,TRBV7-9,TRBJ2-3,CASGTSGTTSTDTQYF,TGTGCCAGCGGGACTAGCGGGACTACTAGCACAGATACGCAGTATTTT
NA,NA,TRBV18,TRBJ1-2,CASSPGPDGYTF,TGTGCCAGCTCACCGGGGCCGGATGGCTACACCTTC
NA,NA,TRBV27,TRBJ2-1,CASRPQVYNEQFF,TGTGCCAGCAGACCACAGGTCTACAATGAGCAGTTCTTC
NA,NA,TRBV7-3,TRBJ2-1,CASSRAANNEQFF,TGTGCCAGCAGCCGTGCGGCCAACAATGAGCAGTTCTTC
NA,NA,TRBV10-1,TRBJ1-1,CASKGSDTEAFF,TGCGCCAGCAAAGGCAGTGACACTGAAGCTTTCTTT
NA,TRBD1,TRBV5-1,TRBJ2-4,CASSLRGQENIQYF,TGCGCCAGCAGCTTGCGGGGACAGGAAAACATTCAGTACTTC
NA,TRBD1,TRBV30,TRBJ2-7,CAWSRDRLLYEQYF,TGTGCCTGGTCCCGGGACAGGCTCTTATACGAGCAGTACTTC
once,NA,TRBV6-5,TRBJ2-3,CASSYSVITDTQYF,TGTGCCAGCAGTTACTCGGTTATCACAGATACGCAGTATTTT
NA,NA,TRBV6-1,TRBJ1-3,CASTLGVSGNTIYF,TGTGCCAGCACCTTAGGGGTCTCTGGAAACACCATATATTTT
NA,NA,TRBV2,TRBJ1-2,CASSPSLPGPYGYTF,TGTGCCAGCAGCCCTTCCTTGCCCGGTCCCTATGGCTACACCTTC
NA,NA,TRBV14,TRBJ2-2,CASSPTRQKGSGELFF,TGTGCCAGCAGCCCAACGCGACAGAAAGGTTCCGGGGAGCTGTTTTTT
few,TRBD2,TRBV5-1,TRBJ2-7,CASSTLAGGPTGQYF,TGCGCCAGCAGCACCCTAGCGGGAGGCCCCACGGGGCAGTACTTC
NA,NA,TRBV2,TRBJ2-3,CAWGTTSDDTQYF,TGTGCCTGGGGGACCACGTCTGATGATACGCAGTATTTT
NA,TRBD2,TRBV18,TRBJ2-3,CASSPPRLAGGPDTQYF,TGTGCCAGCTCACCACCGCGGCTAGCGGGAGGGCCAGATACGCAGTATTTT
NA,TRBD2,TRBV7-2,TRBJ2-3,CASSFTSGLDTQYF,TGTGCCAGCAGCTTTACTAGCGGGCTAGATACGCAGTATTTT
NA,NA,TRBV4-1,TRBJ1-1,CASSSGLPRAEAFF,TGCGCCAGCAGCTCGGGACTCCCGAGGGCTGAAGCTTTCTTT
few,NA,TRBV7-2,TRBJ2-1,CASSLGLFNEQFF,TGTGCCAGCAGCTTAGGACTGTTCAATGAGCAGTTCTTC
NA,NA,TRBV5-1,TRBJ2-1,CASSLDGTSSYNEQFF,TGCGCCAGCAGCTTGGATGGCACCAGCTCCTACAATGAGCAGTTCTTC
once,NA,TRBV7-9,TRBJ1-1,CASNLLGSLGNTEAFF,TGTGCCAGCAACCTACTTGGAAGCCTGGGGAACACTGAAGCTTTCTTT
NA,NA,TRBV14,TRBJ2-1,CASSSRSWPIDNEQFF,TGTGCCAGCAGCTCCCGCAGTTGGCCAATCGACAATGAGCAGTTCTTC
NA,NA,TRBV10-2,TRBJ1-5,CASREQGSHQPQHF,TGCGCCAGCAGGGAACAGGGATCCCATCAGCCCCAGCATTTT
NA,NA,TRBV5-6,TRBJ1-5,CASSRPGRGEPQHF,TGTGCCAGCAGCCGACCGGGAAGGGGGGAGCCCCAGCATTTT
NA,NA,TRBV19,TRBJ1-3,CASSMGRQRNTIYF,TGTGCCAGTAGTATGGGCAGGCAAAGAAACACCATATATTTT
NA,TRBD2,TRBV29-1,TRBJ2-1,CSVASDPTGGNEQFF,TGCAGCGTCGCCTCCGATCCTACGGGGGGCAATGAGCAGTTCTTC
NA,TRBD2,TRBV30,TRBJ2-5,CAWAGTRDQETQYF,TGTGCCTGGGCCGGGACTAGGGACCAAGAGACCCAGTACTTC
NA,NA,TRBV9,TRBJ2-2,CASSVIGTGTGELFF,TGTGCCAGCAGCGTGATCGGGACCGGCACCGGGGAGCTGTTTTTT
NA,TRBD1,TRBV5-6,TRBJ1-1,CASSLPGQTKNTEAFF,TGTGCCAGCAGCTTACCGGGACAGACGAAGAACACTGAAGCTTTCTTT
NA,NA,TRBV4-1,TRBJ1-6,CASSQEDRRSPLHF,TGCGCCAGCAGCCAAGAAGACAGGAGGTCACCCCTCCACTTT
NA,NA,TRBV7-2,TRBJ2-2,CASSLDSTGELFF,TGTGCCAGCAGCTTAGACAGCACCGGGGAGCTGTTTTTT
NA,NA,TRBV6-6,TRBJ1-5,CASSYSETARQPQHF,TGTGCCAGCAGTTACTCTGAGACAGCGAGGCAGCCCCAGCATTTT
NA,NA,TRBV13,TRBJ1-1,CASSLDPRDRAFF,TGTGCCAGCAGCTTAGACCCCCGGGATCGGGCTTTCTTT
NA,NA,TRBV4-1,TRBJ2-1,CASSPRDAGVDEQFF,TGCGCCAGCAGCCCTAGGGATGCAGGGGTCGATGAGCAGTTCTTC
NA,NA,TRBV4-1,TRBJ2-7,CASSQLPTVALYEQYF,TGCGCCAGCAGCCAACTTCCGACAGTCGCCCTCTACGAGCAGTACTTC
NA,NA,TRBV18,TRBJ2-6,CASSSFKAGAGANVLTF,TGTGCCAGCTCAAGCTTTAAGGCAGGGGCTGGGGCCAACGTCCTGACTTTC
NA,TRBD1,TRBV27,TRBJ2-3,CASSIWTGGTTDTQYF,TGTGCCAGCAGTATCTGGACAGGGGGCACAACAGATACGCAGTATTTT
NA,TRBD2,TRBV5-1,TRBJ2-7,CASSLADEQYF,TGCGCCAGCTCCCTAGCGGACGAGCAGTACTTC
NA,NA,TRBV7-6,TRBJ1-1,CASRGAWNTEAFF,TGTGCCAGCAGGGGGGCTTGGAACACTGAAGCTTTCTTT
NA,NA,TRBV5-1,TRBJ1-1,CASSLAGRFTEAFF,TGCGCCAGCAGCTTGGCCGGGCGGTTCACTGAAGCTTTCTTT